A few counts support the clone carrying this TCR beta chain. The antigen is not known. The data belong to a study of CD8+ T cells in alopecia areata. Background on the study: Twice a day, 5 to 10 mg of oral tofacitinib was administered to treated patients. Study-wide points: Besides other cells, scalp samples also yield sequences of resident alphabeta T cells from normal skin.

RNA extraction and reverse transcription yielded cDNA as sequencing template. Clones were sequenced by immunoSEQ multiplex PCR, and TCRdb holds only the in-frame ones, with some missing. The profile shows a few hundred thousand clones, approximately 67% of them singletons. The treatment is: oral pan-JAK inhibitor, 5-10 mg twice daily. CDR1 is SGDLS and CDR2 is YYNGEE in the germline V gene. The CDR3 spans 13 residues. The V end was cut by 4 bases, the J end by 6 bases, with 13 bases between. This material consisted of CD4+ T cells sorted from blood, taken around week 42, from a patient treated with tofacitinib. The rearrangement joins TRBV9 to TRBJ1-2; D is uncertain. The source is a human donor with alopecia areata. The CDR3 loop is CASSTRFMDGYTF. DNA for the CDR3: TGTGCCAGCAGCACCCGTTTCATGGATGGCTACACCTTC.